The clone carrying this TCR beta chain was detected ten times or more. V gave up 9 bases and J gave up 5 bases, with 11 bases separating them. The germline V gene encodes CDR1 SNHLY and CDR2 FYNNEI. This CDR3 comprises 11 residues. This sample is drawn from a study of human T cells and chemical hapten exposure. Time point reported: patch test 1, 2 weeks after DPC sensitization. Treatment reported: therapeutic diphenylcyclopropenone sensitization with weekly scalp DPC. It was unfractionated whole blood from which total RNA was extracted. TCRdb re-analysed the RACE reads in MiXCR, keeping a single row per CDR3 protein. The sample lists approximately 71,000 distinct CDR3 sequences; around 10% were seen once.

The TCR sequence derives from a woman between 40 and 50 years old with alopecia areata. Some clones in this sample may be carry-over from other donors' samples. The chain links TRBV2 to TRBJ2-7; TRBD1 or TRBD2 may be the D gene (6 bases each). Sequenced material: whole blood, taken in connection with sensitization to the hapten diphenylcyclopropenone (DPC). CDR3 residues: CASPGADEQYF. The CDR3 DNA follows: TGTGCCAGTCCGGGGGCAGACGAGCAGTACTTC.